Below, 14 T cell receptor beta chains from the same sample are listed, as sequenced in a study of T-cell memory formation after mild COVID-19. TCRdb passed the 5' RACE reads through MiXCR, listing each CDR3 protein once. The repertoire holds around 340,000 distinct CDR3 sequences, with under 15% as singletons. Source material: PBMCs or a T cell subset sorted from them (not recorded which). The receptors were gathered from a man between 18 and 29 years old who had mild COVID-19 (a few samples of this study predate the infection). Cell type and time point are not known.

Only a few counts were recorded for this clonotype. No DNA is shown, since the ends of the CDR3 on it are uncertain; the CDR3 is the one TCRdb lists. This CDR3 is CASSPTSGGALWQYV. This chain connects TRBV6-1 to TRBJ2-7; the table's D call of TRBD2 was not tested on the DNA. Germline V gives CDR1 MNHNS, CDR2 SASEGT. The CDR3 spans 15 amino acids, including both terminal residues.

This clonotype was detected a few times. This sequence joins TRBV7-2 and TRBJ2-1, with TRBD2 matching 9 bases. The CDR3 runs to 17 residues. Per germline, CDR1 SGHTA and CDR2 FQGNSA. With V trimmed by 1 base and J by 6 bases, 10 bases remained unmatched. CDR3 residues: CASSLELAGIFPNEQFF. CDR3 DNA sequence: TGTGCCAGCAGCTTAGAACTAGCGGGTATTTTCCCCAATGAGCAGTTCTTC.

CDR3 DNA sequence: TGTGCCAGCAGCTTCCCTGAAACAGATACGCAGTATTTT. It codes for CASSFPETDTQYF. The chain carries TRBV5-4 and TRBJ2-3, with D uncertain. The CDR3 contains 13 residues. Trimming took off 2 bases at V and 3 bases at J, with 7 bases between the two ends. Germline lookup yields CDR1 SGHNT and CDR2 YYREEE (reference sequence).

This clonotype has at least ten counts. V and J are TRBV6-5 and TRBJ2-5; TRBD2 matches 7 bases. Losses at the gene ends were 6 bases for V and 5 bases for J; bases not matched to a gene: 12. Germline V lookup: CDR1 MNHEY, CDR2 SVGAGI. The CDR3 has 15 amino acids. Here the CDR3 DNA reads TGTGCCAGCAGCGAAGTCGCGGGGGACTGGGAGACCCAGTACTTC. This sequence encodes CASSEVAGDWETQYF.

This clonotype was seen ten or more times. The chain uses TRBV7-9 and TRBJ2-3; 8 bases match TRBD1. The CDR3 extends over 15 amino acids. The V gene end was trimmed by 8 bases and the J gene end by 0 bases; junction bases not matched to a gene: 7. Germline-derived CDR1 and CDR2 are SEHNR and FQNEAQ (reference sequence). The CDR3 region has the DNA TGTGCCAGCGGCCGACGACAGGGGAGCACAGATACGCAGTATTTT. Translation gives CASGRRQGSTDTQYF.

Only a few counts were recorded for this clonotype. The rearrangement uses TRBV21-1 and TRBJ2-5; the table's TRBD2 call for D was not verified on the DNA. TRBV21-1 is a documented pseudogene. There are 18 residues in the CDR3. The CDR3 DNA reads TGTGCCAGCAGCAAAAAATCAAAGGCGGTAGCGGGGGGAGGGATCCGGTACTTC. It is translated as CASSKKSKAVAGGGIRYF.

This chain connects TRBV7-2 to TRBJ1-2; the D is unclear. Germline V gene data show CDR1 as SGHTA and CDR2 as FQGNSA. The length of the CDR3 is 13 residues. Deletions cut 5 bases from V and 6 bases from J, with 13 bases between. The CDR3 DNA reads TGTGCCAGCAGCACCATGGGTCAGGATGGCTACACCTTC. Protein: CASSTMGQDGYTF.

The chain recombines TRBV29-1 with TRBJ2-7; 7 positions match TRBD2. The length of the CDR3 is 14 residues. Germline loops: CDR1 SQVTM, CDR2 ANQGSEA. With 6 bases clipped from V and 0 bases from J, the junction kept 8 bases outside the gene matches. CDR3 sequence (DNA): TGCAGCGTGAGGCTGGGGGGGAGCTCCTACGAGCAGTACTTC. It translates to CSVRLGGSSYEQYF.

This clonotype was detected ten times or more. This chain connects TRBV2 to TRBJ1-2; D remains ambiguous. V lost 8 bases, J lost 1 base, and 5 bases lay in between. CDR3 length: 11 amino acids. Germline-derived CDR1 and CDR2 are SNHLY and FYNNEI. In DNA, the CDR3 is TGTGCCAGCGCCGTTAACTATGGCTACACCTTC. Translated: CASAVNYGYTF.

The chain uses TRBV5-1 and TRBJ1-3; D unresolved. This CDR3 region has 11 residues. Germline V CDR1 and CDR2: SGHRS, YFSETQ. Between the trimmed V and J ends, which lost 7 bases and 4 bases, there was a span of 6 bases. The CDR3 loop reads CASGGGNTIYF. CDR3 coding DNA: TGCGCCAGCGGAGGAGGAAACACCATATATTTT.

The V and J genes are TRBV6-5 and TRBJ2-1; 7 nucleotides line up with TRBD1. The V and J ends lost 0 bases and 4 bases, in that order; junction bases with no gene match: 3. The CDR3 length is 15 residues. From germline, CDR1 is MNHEY and CDR2 SVGAGI. CDR3 coding DNA: TGTGCCAGCAGTTACTCTGGACAGGTGTACAATGAGCAGTTCTTC. This sequence encodes CASSYSGQVYNEQFF.

The chain recombines TRBV7-9 with TRBJ2-5; 9 positions agree with TRBD2. The CDR3 totals 18 residues. The junction had 16 bases not matched to a gene; V was cut back by 3 bases and J by 5 bases. Germline values: CDR1 SEHNR, CDR2 FQNEAQ (reference sequence). DNA for the CDR3: TGTGCCAGCAGCTTTCCCCTTATAGCGGGGGCCCTCGGGGAGACCCAGTACTTC. Its translation is CASSFPLIAGALGETQYF. Supplemented by reference TRBV7-9 and TRBJ2-5, the full variable domain reads DTGVSQNPRHKITKRGQNVTFRCDPISEHNRLYWYRQTLGQGPEFLTYFQNEAQLEKSRLLSDRFSAERPKGSFSTLEIQRTEQGDSAMYLCASSFPLIAGALGETQYFGPGTRLLVL.

J is TRBJ2-5 and V is TRBV6-6; D is unresolved. The CDR3 loop spans 13 amino acids. With 7 bases removed from V and 2 bases from J, the gap between germline ends came to 11 bases. Germline assignment: CDR1 MNHNY and CDR2 SVGAGI (reference sequence). CDR3 nucleotides: TGTGCCAGCACACTGAATCAACAAGAGACCCAGTACTTC. Amino acid sequence: CASTLNQQETQYF.

This clonotype was observed a few times. The chain couples TRBV5-1 to TRBJ2-3, with D perhaps matching TRBD1 or TRBD2 (5 bases each). The CDR3 extends over 14 amino acids. V dropped 10 bases and J dropped 5 bases, with 20 bases sitting between them. Per germline, CDR1 SGHRS and CDR2 YFSETQ. The DNA for the CDR3 is TGCGCCCCTCCGACGGGGACCCAGGGAGATACGCAGTATTTT. Translation gives CAPPTGTQGDTQYF.